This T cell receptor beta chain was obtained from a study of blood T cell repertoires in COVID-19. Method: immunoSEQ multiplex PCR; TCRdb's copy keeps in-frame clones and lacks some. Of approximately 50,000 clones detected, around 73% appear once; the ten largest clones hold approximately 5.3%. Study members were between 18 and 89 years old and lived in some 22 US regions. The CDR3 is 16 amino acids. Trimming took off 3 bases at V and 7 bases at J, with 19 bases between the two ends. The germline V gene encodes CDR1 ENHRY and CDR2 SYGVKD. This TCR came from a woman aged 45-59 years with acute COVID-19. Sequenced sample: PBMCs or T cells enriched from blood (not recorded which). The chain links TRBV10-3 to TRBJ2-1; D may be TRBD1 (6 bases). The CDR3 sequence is CAISDPRDTPGNEQFF. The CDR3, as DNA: TGTGCCATCAGTGACCCCCGGGACACCCCTGGGAATGAGCAGTTCTTC.